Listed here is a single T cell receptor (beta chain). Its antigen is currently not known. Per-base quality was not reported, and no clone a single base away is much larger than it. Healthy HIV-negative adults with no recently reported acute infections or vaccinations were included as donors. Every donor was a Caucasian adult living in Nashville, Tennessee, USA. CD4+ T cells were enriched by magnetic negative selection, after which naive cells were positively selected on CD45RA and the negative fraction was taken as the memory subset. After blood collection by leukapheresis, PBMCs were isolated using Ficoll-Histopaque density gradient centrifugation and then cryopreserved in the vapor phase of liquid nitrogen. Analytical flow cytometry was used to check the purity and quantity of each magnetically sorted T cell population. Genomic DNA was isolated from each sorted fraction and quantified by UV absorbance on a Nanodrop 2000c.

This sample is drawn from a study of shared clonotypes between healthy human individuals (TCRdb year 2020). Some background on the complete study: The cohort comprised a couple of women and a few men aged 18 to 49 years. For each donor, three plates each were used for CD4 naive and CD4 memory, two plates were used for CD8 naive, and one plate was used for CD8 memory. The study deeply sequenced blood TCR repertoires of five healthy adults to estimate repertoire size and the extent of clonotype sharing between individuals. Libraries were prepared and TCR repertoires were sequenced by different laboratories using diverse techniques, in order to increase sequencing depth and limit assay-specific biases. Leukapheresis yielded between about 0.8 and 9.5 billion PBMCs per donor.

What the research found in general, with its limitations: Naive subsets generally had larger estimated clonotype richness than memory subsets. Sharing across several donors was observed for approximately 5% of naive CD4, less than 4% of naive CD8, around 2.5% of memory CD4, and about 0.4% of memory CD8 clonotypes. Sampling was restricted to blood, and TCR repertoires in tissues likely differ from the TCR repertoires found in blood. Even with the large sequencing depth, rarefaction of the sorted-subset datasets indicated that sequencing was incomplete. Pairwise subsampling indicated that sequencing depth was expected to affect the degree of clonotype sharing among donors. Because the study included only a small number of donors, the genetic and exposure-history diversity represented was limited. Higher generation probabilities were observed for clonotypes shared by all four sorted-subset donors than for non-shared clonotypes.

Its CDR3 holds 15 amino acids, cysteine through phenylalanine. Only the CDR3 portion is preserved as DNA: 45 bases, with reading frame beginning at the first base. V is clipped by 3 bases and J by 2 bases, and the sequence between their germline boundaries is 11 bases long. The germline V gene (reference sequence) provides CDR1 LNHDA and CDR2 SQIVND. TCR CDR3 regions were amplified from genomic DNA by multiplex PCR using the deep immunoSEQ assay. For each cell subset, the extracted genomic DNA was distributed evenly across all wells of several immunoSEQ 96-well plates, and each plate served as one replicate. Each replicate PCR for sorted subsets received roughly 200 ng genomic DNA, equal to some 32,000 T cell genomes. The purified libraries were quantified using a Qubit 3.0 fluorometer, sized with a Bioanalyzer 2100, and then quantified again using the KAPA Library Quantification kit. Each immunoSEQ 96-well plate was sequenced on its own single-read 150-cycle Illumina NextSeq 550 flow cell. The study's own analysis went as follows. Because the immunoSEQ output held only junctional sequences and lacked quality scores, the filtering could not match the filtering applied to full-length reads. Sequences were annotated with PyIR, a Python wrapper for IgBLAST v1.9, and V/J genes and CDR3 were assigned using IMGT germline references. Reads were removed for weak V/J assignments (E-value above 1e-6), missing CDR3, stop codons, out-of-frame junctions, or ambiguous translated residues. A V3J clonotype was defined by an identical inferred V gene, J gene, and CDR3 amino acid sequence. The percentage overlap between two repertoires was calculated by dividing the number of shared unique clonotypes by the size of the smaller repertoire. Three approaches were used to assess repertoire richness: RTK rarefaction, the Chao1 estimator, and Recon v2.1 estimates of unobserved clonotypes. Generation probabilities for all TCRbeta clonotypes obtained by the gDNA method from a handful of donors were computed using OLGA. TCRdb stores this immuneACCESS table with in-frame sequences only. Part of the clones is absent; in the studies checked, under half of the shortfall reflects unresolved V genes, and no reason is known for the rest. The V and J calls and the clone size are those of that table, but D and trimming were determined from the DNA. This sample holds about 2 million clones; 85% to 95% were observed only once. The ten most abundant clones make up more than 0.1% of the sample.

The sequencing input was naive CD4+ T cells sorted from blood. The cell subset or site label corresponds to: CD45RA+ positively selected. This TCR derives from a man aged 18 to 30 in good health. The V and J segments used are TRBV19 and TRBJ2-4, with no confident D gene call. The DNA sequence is TGTGCCAGTAGTATTATTTGGGATTCCAAAAACATTCAGTACTTC. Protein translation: CASSIIWDSKNIQYF.